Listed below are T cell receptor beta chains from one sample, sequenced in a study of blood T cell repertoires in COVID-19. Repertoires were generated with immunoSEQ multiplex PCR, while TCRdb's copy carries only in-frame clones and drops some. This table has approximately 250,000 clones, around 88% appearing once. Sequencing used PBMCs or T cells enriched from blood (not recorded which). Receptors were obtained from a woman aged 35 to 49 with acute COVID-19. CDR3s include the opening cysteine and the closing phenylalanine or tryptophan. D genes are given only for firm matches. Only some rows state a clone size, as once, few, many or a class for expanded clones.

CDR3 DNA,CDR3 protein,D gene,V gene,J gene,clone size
TGTGCCAGCAGCTTACAGGTGAACACTGAAGCTTTCTTT,CASSLQVNTEAFF,-,TRBV7-3,TRBJ1-1,-
TGTGCCAGCAGCTTGGGGACTAGCGGGATAGGCAATGAGCAGTTCTTC,CASSLGTSGIGNEQFF,TRBD2,TRBV5-8,TRBJ2-1,-
TGTGCCAGCAGCTTAGGGGGAGGAGGGAGAGGCGAGACCCAGTACTTC,CASSLGGGGRGETQYF,-,TRBV7-8,TRBJ2-5,-
TGTGCCAGCAGCTTGGGACAGGGGGGGACCTACGAGCAGTACTTC,CASSLGQGGTYEQYF,TRBD1,TRBV7-2,TRBJ2-7,-
TGTGCCAGCAGCTCGAAGCGGGAGTATGCCAAAAACATTCAGTACTTC,CASSSKREYAKNIQYF,TRBD2,TRBV7-8,TRBJ2-4,few
TGTGCCAGCAGTTACTCCGGACTCTCGGAAAAGTTCTTC,CASSYSGLSEKFF,-,TRBV27,TRBJ2-1,-
TGCGCCAGCGGGGGGAGCGGTAGCGAGCAGTACTTC,CASGGSGSEQYF,-,TRBV10-1,TRBJ2-7,-
TGTGCCAGCAGCTCGTACAATGAGCAGTTCTTC,CASSSYNEQFF,-,TRBV5-6,TRBJ2-1,-
TGTGCCACCAGTGATTTGAAAGGGGCCTCCAATCAGCCCCAGCATTTT,CATSDLKGASNQPQHF,-,TRBV24-1,TRBJ1-5,-
TGTGCCAGCAGCGTACTGCTAGCGGGGGCCTACAATGAGCAGTTCTTC,CASSVLLAGAYNEQFF,TRBD2,TRBV9,TRBJ2-1,-
TGTGCCAGCAGTCCCGGAGGGCAGGGCAGCTCCTACGAGCAGTACTTC,CASSPGGQGSSYEQYF,-,TRBV5-6,TRBJ2-7,-
TGTGCCAGCAGCGTAGACAGACAGCCGAATCAGCCCCAGCATTTT,CASSVDRQPNQPQHF,-,TRBV9,TRBJ1-5,-
TGTGCCAGCAGCTCCGGCCTTGGGGAGGAAAAACTGTTTTTT,CASSSGLGEEKLFF,-,TRBV11-3,TRBJ1-4,-
TGTGCCAGCAGCCCAGGGGGGCAGGGGAATGGCTACACCTTC,CASSPGGQGNGYTF,TRBD1,TRBV5-5,TRBJ1-2,-
TGTGCCAGCAGCCCCGGGGGGGGTGACTATGGCTACACCTTC,CASSPGGGDYGYTF,-,TRBV5-4,TRBJ1-2,-
TGTGCCAGCAGGGAGCGGGAGGGCCGGGGCGAGCAGTACTTC,CASREREGRGEQYF,TRBD2,TRBV25-1,TRBJ2-7,-
TGTGCCAGCAGCAAAAAAAAAGGACAGGGCACTGAAGCTTTCTTT,CASSKKKGQGTEAFF,-,TRBV21-1,TRBJ1-1,-
TGTGCCAGCAGCGTAGAACTCCAGGGCGGCTACACCTTC,CASSVELQGGYTF,-,TRBV9,TRBJ1-2,few
TGCAGCGTTGACGGGGGAAGGCTTTTAGATACGCAGTATTTT,CSVDGGRLLDTQYF,-,TRBV29-1,TRBJ2-3,-
TGTGCCAGCAGCTCGGGGGGAATCTCCTACGAGCAGTACTTC,CASSSGGISYEQYF,TRBD2,TRBV7-9,TRBJ2-7,once
TGTGCCACCAGTGATTATAGCGGGAGTTTCGGAGATACGCAGTATTTT,CATSDYSGSFGDTQYF,TRBD2,TRBV24-1,TRBJ2-3,-
TGTGCCAGCAGCTTAGTTGGGACAGGGGGTTCACCCCTCCACTTT,CASSLVGTGGSPLHF,TRBD1,TRBV7-6,TRBJ1-6,-
TGTGCCAGCAGCGCCCGACAGGGGATGGACGAAAAACTGTTTTTT,CASSARQGMDEKLFF,TRBD1,TRBV9,TRBJ1-4,-